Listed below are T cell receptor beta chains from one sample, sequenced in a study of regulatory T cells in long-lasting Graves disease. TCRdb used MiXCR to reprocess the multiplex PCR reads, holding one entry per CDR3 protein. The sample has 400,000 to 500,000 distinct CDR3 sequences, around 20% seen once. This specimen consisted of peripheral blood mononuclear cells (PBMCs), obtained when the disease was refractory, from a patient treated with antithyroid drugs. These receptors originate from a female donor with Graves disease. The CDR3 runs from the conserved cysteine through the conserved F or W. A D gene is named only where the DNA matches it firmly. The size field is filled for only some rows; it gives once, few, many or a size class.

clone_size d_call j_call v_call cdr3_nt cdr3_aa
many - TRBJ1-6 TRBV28 TGTGCCAGCAGTTCCCTTCCAGACTCACCCCTCCACTTT CASSSLPDSPLHF
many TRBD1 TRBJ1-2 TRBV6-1 TGTGCCAGCAGTGACCGCGAGGGACAGGGGTATGACTATGGCTACACCTTC CASSDREGQGYDYGYTF
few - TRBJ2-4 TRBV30 TGTGCCTGGGACCGTACAGGGATTGACATTCAGTACTTC CAWDRTGIDIQYF
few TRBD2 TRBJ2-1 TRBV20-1 TGCAGTGCTAGATTGGGACTAGCGAGGGGTGAGCAGTTCTTC CSARLGLARGEQFF
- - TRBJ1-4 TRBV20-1 TGCAGTACTAGGGGCCCGGGGGAGGAAAAACTGTTTTTT CSTRGPGEEKLFF
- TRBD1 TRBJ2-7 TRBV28 TGTGCCAGCAGTTCTGGACAGGAAATGGGGGAGCAGTACTTC CASSSGQEMGEQYF
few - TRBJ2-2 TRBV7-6 TGTGCCAGCAGCTTAGCGATAGGCGGCGGGGAGCTGTTTTTT CASSLAIGGGELFF
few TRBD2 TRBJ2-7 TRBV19 TGTGCCAGTAGTATCATGGGCGGGAGGGCGTACGACGAGCAGTACTTC CASSIMGGRAYDEQYF
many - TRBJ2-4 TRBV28 TGTGCCAGCAGTTTAGGGACCGGTCTTGGTCAGTACTTC CASSLGTGLGQYF
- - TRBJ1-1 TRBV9 TGTGCCAGCAGCGTAAGCCCGGAGACTGAAGCTTTCTTT CASSVSPETEAFF
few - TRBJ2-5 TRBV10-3 TGTGCCATCAGTGAAAATTATTCAGGAGCGGAGACCCAGTACTTC CAISENYSGAETQYF
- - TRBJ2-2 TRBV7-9 TGTGCCAGCAGCTTAGGTTGGACTTCGAACACCGGGGAGCTGTTTTTT CASSLGWTSNTGELFF
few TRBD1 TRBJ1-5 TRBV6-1 TGTGCCAGCAGCGCAAGGACAGGGGACAATCAGCCCCAGCATTTT CASSARTGDNQPQHF
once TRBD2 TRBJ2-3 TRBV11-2 TGTGCCAGCAGCTTAGTTCGGGCGGGAGCATATGATACGCAGTATTTT CASSLVRAGAYDTQYF
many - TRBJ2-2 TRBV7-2 TGTGCCAGCAGCTTATTTGCTAACCGGGAGCTGTTTTTT CASSLFANRELFF
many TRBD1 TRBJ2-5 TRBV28 TGTGCCAGCACTTCGTCACAGGGGAAGCTAGAGACCCAGTACTTC CASTSSQGKLETQYF
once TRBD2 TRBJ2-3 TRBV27 TGTGCCAGCAGAAGGGTAACCGGGACTAATATCCGAGATACGCAGTATTTT CASRRVTGTNIRDTQYF
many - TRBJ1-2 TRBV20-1 TGCAGTGCTCCGCTCCGGGACAAGGAGGGGAACTATGGCTACACCTTC CSAPLRDKEGNYGYTF
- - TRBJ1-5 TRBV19 TGTGCCAGTATGGGGGACGGAGCGTATCAGCCCCAGCATTTT CASMGDGAYQPQHF
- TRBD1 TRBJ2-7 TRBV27 TGTGCCAGCAGTCTTGGCACAGGGGTCTACGGGCAGTACTTC CASSLGTGVYGQYF
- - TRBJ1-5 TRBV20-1 TGCAGTGCTAGAGCAGCCGAAGGGGGGAATCAGCCCCAGCATTTT CSARAAEGGNQPQHF
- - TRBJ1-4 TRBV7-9 TGTGCCAGCAGCATTGAGGCATCTGCAACTAATGAAAAACTGTTTTTT CASSIEASATNEKLFF
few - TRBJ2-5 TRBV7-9 TGTGCCAGCAGTCAGCTGGGACAATTTCCCCAAGAGACCCAGTACTTC CASSQLGQFPQETQYF
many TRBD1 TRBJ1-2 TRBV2 TGTGCCAGCAGCCAGGGGGCTAGTGGCTACACCTTC CASSQGASGYTF
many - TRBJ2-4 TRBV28 TGTGCCAGCAGTTCCTCAGGGGCCCTAGCCAAAAACATTCAGTACTTC CASSSSGALAKNIQYF
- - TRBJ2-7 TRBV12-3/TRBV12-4 TGTGCCAGCAGTTTAACACCACGGGAAGGCGAGCAGTACTTC CASSLTPREGEQYF
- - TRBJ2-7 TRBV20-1 TGCAGTGCTAGGAGGTTCGGGAACTACGAGCAGTACTTC CSARRFGNYEQYF
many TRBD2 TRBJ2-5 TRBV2 TGTGCCAGCAGTCCGGGACTAGCGGGTCTAGAGACCCAGTACTTC CASSPGLAGLETQYF
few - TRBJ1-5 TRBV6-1 TGTGCCAGCAGGACGGATAGCAATCAGCCCCAGCATTTT CASRTDSNQPQHF
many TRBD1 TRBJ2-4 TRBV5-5 TGTGCCAGCAGCTTCTCAGGGGGCGAGACGGGAGTAGCCAAAAACATTCAGTACTTC CASSFSGGETGVAKNIQYF
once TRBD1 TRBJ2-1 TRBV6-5 TGTGCCAGCAGTTACACGGGACAGGGAGTTAGTTTTGGTCAGTTCTTC CASSYTGQGVSFGQFF
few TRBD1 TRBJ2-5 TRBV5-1 TGCGCCAGCAGCCAAGGACAGGGGGTTTCGTACCAAGAGACCCAGTACTTC CASSQGQGVSYQETQYF
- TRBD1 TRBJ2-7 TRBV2 TGTGCCAGCCTCGATCTAAATACAGGGGGCTCCTACGAGCAGTACTTC CASLDLNTGGSYEQYF
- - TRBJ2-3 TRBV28 TGTGCCAGTAGCCGCGGACGGCTTATAGATACGCAGTATTTT CASSRGRLIDTQYF
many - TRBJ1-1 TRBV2 TGTGCCAGCAGTGATCGGGCTTCAGGAGGCCCCAACACTGAAGCTTTCTTT CASSDRASGGPNTEAFF
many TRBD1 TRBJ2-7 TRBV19 TGTGCCAGTAGCCCAGGGACAGAGAACTACGAGCAGTACTTC CASSPGTENYEQYF
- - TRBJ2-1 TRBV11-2 TGTGCCAGCAGCTTCCCGGGGACCCACAATGAGCAGTTCTTC CASSFPGTHNEQFF
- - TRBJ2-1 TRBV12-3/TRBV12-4 TGTGCCAGCAGTTTGGACAGAACAGTCGGCAATGAGCAGTTCTTC CASSLDRTVGNEQFF
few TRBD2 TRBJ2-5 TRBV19 TGTGCCAGTAGTAATCTGGCGGGAGTTGGTGAGACCCAGTACTTC CASSNLAGVGETQYF
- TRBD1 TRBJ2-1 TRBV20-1 TGCAGTCCGCAGGGGGAATCCTACAATGAGCAGTTCTTC CSPQGESYNEQFF
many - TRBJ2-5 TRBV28 TGTGCCAGCCGAATCGAAGGGGCGGGGGAGACCCAGTACTTC CASRIEGAGETQYF
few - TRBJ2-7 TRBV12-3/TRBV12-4 TGTGCCAGCACCCTGGACGGCCAGTACGAGCAGTACTTC CASTLDGQYEQYF
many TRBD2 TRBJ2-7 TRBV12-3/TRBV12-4 TGTGCCAGCAGTCTCATCGGAGCGGGAGATCGTGGCGAGCAGTACTTC CASSLIGAGDRGEQYF
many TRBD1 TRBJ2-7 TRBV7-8 TGTGCCAGCAGCTTATATCGGGGGACAGGAGGTCACGAGCAGTACTTC CASSLYRGTGGHEQYF
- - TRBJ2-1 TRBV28 TGTGCCAGCAGTTCCGGTCTAAAACTAGTTTACCATGAGCAGTTCTTC CASSSGLKLVYHEQFF
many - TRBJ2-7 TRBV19 TGTGCCAGTACCGAGAGGGGGGACACCTACGAGCAGTACTTC CASTERGDTYEQYF
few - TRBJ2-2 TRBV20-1 TGCAGTGCTAGTATCGGGGACCGAAACACCGGGGAGCTGTTTTTT CSASIGDRNTGELFF
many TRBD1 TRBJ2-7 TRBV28 TGTGCCAGCAGCCCTCCGGGGACAGCTTCCTACGAGCAGTACTTC CASSPPGTASYEQYF
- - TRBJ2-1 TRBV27 TGTGCCAGCAGTTTTCAACAGGGTGCAAATGAGCAGTTCTTC CASSFQQGANEQFF
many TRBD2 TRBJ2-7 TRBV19 TGTGCCAGTAGTATTGCCAGCGGGGCCTACGAGCAGTACTTC CASSIASGAYEQYF
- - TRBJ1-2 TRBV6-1 TGTGCCAGCATGGGGGCAGAGGGCTACACCTTC CASMGAEGYTF
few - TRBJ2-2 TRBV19 TGTGCCAGCCGGAGAGCTGGGGAGCTGTTTTTT CASRRAGELFF
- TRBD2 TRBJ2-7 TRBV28 TGTGCCAGCAGTTTATGGGCGGGAGGGCCCTCCTACGAGCAGTACTTC CASSLWAGGPSYEQYF